This T cell receptor (beta chain) was found in a study of blood T cell repertoires in COVID-19. Study in general: PBMCs, B-cell-depleted T cells, or T cells provided the cDNA or gDNA that made up the material.

Living in 20 to 30 US areas, the participants were between about 18 and 100 years of age. In assigning cohorts, the study relied on participant-reported clinical history. Donors in Cohort 3 counted as recovered after two negative PCRs, clearance, or symptom resolution. Profiling relied on immunoSEQ multiplex PCR, and the TCRdb table lists in-frame clones only, not all of them. The sample shows approximately 260,000 clones, over 80% of them seen only once. The CDR3 has 13 amino acids. The germline CDR1 and CDR2 sequences are SQVTM and ANQGSEA. Trimming left V 7 bases short and J 4 bases short, with 13 bases between.

The chain couples TRBV29-1 to TRBJ2-2; D may be TRBD2 (6 bases). The TCR comes from a woman between 18 and 29 years old who had recovered from COVID-19. Sequenced material: PBMCs or T cells enriched from blood (not recorded which). CDR3 sequence reads: CSGAGTFTGELFF. In DNA, the CDR3 is TGCAGCGGGGCCGGGACTTTCACCGGGGAGCTGTTTTTT.